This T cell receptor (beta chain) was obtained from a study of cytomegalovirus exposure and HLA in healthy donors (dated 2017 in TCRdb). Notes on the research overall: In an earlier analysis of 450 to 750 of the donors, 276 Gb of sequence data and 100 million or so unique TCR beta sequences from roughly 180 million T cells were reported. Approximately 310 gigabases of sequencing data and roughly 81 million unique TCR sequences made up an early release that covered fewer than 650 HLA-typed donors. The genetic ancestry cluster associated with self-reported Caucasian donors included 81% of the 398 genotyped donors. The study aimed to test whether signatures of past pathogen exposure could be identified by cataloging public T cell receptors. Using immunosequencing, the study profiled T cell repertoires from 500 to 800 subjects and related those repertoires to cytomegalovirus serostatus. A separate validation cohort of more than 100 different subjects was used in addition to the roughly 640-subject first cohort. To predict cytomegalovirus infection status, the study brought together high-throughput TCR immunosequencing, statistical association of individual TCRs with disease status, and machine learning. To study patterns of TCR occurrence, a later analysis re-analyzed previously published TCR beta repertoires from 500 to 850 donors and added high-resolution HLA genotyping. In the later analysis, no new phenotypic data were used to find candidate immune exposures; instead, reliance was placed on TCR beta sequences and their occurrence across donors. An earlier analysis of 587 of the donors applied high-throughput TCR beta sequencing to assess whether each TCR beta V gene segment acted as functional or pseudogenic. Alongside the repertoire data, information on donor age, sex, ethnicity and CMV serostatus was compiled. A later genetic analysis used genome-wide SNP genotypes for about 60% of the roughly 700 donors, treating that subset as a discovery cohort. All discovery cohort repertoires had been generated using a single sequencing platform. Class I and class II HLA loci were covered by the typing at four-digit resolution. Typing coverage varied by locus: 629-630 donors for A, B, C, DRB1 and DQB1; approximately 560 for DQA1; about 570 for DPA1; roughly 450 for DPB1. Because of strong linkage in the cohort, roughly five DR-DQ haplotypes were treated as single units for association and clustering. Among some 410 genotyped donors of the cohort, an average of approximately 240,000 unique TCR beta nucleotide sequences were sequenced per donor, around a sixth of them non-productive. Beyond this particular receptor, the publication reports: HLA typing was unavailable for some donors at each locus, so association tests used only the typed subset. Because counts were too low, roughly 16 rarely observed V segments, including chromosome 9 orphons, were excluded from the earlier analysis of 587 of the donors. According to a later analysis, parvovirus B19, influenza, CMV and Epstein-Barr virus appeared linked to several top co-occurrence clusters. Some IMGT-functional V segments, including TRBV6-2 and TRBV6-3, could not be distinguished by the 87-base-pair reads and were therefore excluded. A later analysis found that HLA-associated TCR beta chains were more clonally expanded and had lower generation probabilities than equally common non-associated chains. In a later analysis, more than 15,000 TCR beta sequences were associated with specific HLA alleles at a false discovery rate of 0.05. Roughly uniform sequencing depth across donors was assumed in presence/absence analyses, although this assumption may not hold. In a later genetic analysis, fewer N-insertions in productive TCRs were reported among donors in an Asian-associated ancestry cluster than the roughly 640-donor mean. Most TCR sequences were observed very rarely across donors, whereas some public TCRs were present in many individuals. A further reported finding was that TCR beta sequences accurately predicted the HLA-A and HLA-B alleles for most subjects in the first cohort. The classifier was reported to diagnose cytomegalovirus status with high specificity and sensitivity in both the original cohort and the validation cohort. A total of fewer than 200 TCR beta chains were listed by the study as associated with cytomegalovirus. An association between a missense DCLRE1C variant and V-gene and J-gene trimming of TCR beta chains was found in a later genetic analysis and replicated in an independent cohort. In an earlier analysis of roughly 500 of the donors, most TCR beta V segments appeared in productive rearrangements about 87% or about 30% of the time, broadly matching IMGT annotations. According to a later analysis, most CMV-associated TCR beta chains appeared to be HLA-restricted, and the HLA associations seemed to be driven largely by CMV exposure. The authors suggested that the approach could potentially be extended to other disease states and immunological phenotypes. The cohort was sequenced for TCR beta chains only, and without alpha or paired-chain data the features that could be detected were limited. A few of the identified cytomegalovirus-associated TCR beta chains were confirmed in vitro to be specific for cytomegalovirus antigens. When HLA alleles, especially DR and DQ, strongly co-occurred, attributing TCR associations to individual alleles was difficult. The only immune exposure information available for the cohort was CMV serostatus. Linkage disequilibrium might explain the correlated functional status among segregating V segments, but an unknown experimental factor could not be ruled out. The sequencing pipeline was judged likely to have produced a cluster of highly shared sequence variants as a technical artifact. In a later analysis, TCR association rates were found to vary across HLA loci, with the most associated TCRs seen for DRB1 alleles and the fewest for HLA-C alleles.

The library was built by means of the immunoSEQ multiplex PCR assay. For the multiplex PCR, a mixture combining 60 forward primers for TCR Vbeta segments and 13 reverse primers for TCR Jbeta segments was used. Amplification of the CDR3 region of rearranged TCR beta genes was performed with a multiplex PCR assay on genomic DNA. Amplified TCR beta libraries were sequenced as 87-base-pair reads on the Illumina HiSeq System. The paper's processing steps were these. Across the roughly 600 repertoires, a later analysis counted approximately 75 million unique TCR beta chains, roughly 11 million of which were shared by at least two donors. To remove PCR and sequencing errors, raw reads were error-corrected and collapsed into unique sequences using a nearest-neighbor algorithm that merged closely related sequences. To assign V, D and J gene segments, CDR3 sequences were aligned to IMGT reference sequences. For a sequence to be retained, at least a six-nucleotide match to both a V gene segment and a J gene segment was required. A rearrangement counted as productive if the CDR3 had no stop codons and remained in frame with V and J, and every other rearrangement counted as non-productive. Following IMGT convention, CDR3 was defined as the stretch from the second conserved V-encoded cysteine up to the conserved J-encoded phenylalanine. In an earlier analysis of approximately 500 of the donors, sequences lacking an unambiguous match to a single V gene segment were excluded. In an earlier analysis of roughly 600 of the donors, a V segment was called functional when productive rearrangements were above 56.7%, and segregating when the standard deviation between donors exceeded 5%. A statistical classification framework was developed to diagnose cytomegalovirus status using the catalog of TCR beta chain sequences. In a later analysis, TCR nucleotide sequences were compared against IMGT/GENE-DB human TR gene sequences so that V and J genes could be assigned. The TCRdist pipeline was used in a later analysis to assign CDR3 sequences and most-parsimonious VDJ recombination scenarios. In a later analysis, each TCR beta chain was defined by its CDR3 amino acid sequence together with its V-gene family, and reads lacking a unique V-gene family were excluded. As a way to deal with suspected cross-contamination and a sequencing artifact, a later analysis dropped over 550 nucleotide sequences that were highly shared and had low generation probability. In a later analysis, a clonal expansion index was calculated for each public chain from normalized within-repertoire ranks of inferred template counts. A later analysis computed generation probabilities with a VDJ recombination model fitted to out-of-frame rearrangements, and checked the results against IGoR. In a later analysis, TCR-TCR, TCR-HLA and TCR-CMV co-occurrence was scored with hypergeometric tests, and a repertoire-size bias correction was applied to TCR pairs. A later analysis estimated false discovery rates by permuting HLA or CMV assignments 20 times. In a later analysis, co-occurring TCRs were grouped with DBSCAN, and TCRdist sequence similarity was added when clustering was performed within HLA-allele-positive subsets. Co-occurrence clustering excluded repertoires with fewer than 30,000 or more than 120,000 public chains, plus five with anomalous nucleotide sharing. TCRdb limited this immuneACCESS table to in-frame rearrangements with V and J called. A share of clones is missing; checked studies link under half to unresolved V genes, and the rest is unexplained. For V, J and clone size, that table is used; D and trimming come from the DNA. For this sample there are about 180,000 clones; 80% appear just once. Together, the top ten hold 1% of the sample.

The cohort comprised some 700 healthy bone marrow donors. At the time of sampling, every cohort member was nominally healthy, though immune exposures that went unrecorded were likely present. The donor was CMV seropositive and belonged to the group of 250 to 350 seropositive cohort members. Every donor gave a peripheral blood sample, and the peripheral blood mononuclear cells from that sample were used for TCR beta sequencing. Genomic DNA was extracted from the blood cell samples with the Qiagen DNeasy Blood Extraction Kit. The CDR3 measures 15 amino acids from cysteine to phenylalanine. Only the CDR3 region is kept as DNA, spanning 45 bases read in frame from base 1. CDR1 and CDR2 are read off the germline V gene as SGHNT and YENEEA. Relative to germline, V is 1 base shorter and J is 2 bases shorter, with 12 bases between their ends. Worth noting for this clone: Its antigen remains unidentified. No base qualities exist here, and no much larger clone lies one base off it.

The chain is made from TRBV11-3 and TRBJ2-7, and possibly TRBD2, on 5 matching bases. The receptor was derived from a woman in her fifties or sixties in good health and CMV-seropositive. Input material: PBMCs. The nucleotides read TGTGCCAGCAGCTTAGCCGCTCGCGGGCCCTACGAGCAGTACTTC. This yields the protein CASSLAARGPYEQYF.